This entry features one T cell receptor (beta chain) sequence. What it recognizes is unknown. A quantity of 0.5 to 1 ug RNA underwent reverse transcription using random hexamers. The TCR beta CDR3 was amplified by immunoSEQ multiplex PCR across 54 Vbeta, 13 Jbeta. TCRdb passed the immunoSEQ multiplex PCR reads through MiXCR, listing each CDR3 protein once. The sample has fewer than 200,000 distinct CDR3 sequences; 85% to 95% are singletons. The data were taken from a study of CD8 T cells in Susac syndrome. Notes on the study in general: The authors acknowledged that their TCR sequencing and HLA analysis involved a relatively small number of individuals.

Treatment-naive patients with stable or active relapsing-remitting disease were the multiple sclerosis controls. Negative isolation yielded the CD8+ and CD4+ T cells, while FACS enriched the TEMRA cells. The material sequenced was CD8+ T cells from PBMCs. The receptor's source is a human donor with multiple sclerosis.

The CDR3, as DNA: TGTGCCAGCAGCGTAGGGGCGGGGTCCTCCTACGAGCAGTACTTC. Translation gives CASSVGAGSSYEQYF. The chain combines TRBV9 with TRBJ2-7; tentatively, D is TRBD2 (6 bases). The CDR3 sequence is 15 residues long. The germline V and J ends were trimmed by 0 bases and 0 bases, with 10 bases remaining between them. Looked up from germline, CDR1 is SGDLS and CDR2 is YYNGEE.